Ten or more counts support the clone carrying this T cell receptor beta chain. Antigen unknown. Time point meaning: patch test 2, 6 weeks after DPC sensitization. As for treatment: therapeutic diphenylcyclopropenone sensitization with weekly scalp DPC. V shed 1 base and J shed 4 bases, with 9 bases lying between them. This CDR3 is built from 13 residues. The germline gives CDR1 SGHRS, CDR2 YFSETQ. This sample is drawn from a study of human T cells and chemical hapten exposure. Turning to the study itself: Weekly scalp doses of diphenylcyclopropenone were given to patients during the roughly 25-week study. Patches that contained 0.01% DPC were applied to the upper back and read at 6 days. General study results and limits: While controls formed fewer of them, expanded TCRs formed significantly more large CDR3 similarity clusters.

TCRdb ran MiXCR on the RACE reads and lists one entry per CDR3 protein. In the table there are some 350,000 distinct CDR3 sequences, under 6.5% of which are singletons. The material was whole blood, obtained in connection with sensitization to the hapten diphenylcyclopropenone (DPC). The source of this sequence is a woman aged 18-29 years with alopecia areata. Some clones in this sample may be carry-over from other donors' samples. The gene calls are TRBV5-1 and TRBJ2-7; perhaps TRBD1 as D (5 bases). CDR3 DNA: TGCGCCAGCAGCTTGAACAGGCCTTACGAGCAGTACTTC. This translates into CASSLNRPYEQYF.